The 22 T cell receptor beta chains given below trace back to one sample, sequenced in a study of blood T cells in healthy people across ages. A J-beta primer mix and a sample-barcoded 5' primer were used in a second PCR of about 7 to 12 cycles. MiXCR, run by TCRdb on the 5' RACE reads, gives a single entry per CDR3 protein. Of about 730,000 distinct CDR3 sequences listed, approximately 43% are singletons. The sample was blood. The receptors stem from a woman aged 55-70 years in good health.

This clonotype was counted a few times. The chain has TRBV6-5 and TRBJ1-2, with TRBD1 matching 9 bases. From germline, CDR1 is MNHEY and CDR2 SVGAGI. The CDR3 length is 15 residues. The V gene end was trimmed by 5 bases and the J gene end by 4 bases; junction bases not matched to a gene: 8. The CDR3 region has the DNA TGTGCCAGCAGTCTGGGACAGGGAAGAACCTATGGCTACACCTTC. This gives the protein CASSLGQGRTYGYTF.

CDR3 sequence reads: CSAREVGRGDSYEQYF. Here the CDR3 DNA reads TGCAGTGCTAGAGAGGTGGGGCGGGGGGACTCCTACGAGCAGTACTTC. This chain joins TRBV20-1 and TRBJ2-7; 8 bases are a match to TRBD2. The V gene end was trimmed by 0 bases and the J gene end by 0 bases; junction bases not matched to a gene: 7. Germline CDR1 DFQATT, CDR2 SNEGSKA (reference sequence). This CDR3 has 16 residues.

The chain has TRBV5-1 and TRBJ2-1; TRBD2 matches 11 bases. The CDR3 covers 15 residues. The V gene end was trimmed by 3 bases and the J gene end by 9 bases; junction bases not matched to a gene: 8. Germline V gene lookup returns CDR1 SGHRS and CDR2 YFSETQ. The CDR3, as DNA: TGCGCCAGCAGCTCGGATAGCGGGGGGGCCCCTGAGCAGTTCTTC. Encoded protein: CASSSDSGGAPEQFF.

V is TRBV5-6 and J is TRBJ2-5; 7 positions match TRBD2. CDR1 SGHDT and CDR2 YYEEEE come from the germline V gene. Germline trimming cut 3 bases from V and 4 bases from J; bases unmatched to any gene: 9. This CDR3 has 15 amino acids. Here the CDR3 reads CASSWGPTGGETQYF. In DNA form, the CDR3 reads TGTGCCAGCAGCTGGGGACCGACGGGAGGAGAGACCCAGTACTTC.

The chain links TRBV7-2 to TRBJ1-5; 8 bases fit TRBD1. The ends lost 3 bases at V and 10 bases at J; junction bases unmatched: 2. The CDR3 covers 12 residues. CDR1 SGHTA and CDR2 FQGNSA come from the germline V gene. CDR3 amino acids: CASSLTGVPQHF. The DNA of the CDR3 is TGTGCCAGCAGCTTGACAGGGGTTCCCCAGCATTTT. The complete variable domain, with remaining parts taken from reference TRBV7-2 and TRBJ1-5, reads GAGVSQSPSNKVTEKGKDVELRCDPISGHTALYWYRQSLGQGLEFLIYFQGNSAPDKSGLPSDRFSAERTGGSVSTLTIQRTQQEDSAVYLCASSLTGVPQHFGDGTRLSIL.

This clonotype was counted a few times. This CDR3 reads CSVEVQGGGPYTF. CDR3 nucleotide sequence: TGCAGCGTTGAAGTACAGGGAGGAGGACCCTACACCTTC. This chain connects TRBV29-1 to TRBJ1-2; TRBD1 is a possible D gene (6 bases). Germline V gene data show CDR1 as SQVTM and CDR2 as ANQGSEA. This CDR3 spans 13 amino acids. With 1 base removed from V and 10 bases from J, the gap between germline ends came to 16 bases.

The V and J genes are TRBV2 and TRBJ1-2; D may be TRBD1 (6 bases). The germline V gene encodes CDR1 SNHLY and CDR2 FYNNEI. The CDR3 spans 11 residues. V gave up 10 bases and J gave up 2 bases, with 8 bases separating them. Here the CDR3 reads CATGQNYGYTF. CDR3 nucleotide sequence: TGTGCCACCGGACAGAACTATGGCTACACCTTC.

The chain combines TRBV5-5 with TRBJ1-1; no clear D gene. Germline V lookup: CDR1 SGHKS, CDR2 YYEKEE (reference sequence). V shed 7 bases and J shed 0 bases, with 13 bases lying between them. The CDR3 contains 14 residues. DNA of the CDR3: TGTGCCAGCGCGAGTACTGGAATGAACACTGAAGCTTTCTTT. Its translation is CASASTGMNTEAFF.

In its sample, this clonotype was seen a few times. The chain joins TRBV9 to TRBJ2-1; 10 bases are a match to TRBD2. The CDR3 has 16 residues. Germline lookup yields CDR1 SGDLS and CDR2 YYNGEE. V trimming: 3 bases; J trimming: 7 bases; junction bases outside the gene matches: 10. This CDR3 is CASSGRGLAGENEQFF. In DNA, the CDR3 is TGTGCCAGCAGCGGGCGAGGGCTAGCGGGAGAAAATGAGCAGTTCTTC.

V gene TRBV2 combines with J gene TRBJ1-5; unclear D gene. Germline values: CDR1 SNHLY, CDR2 FYNNEI. The CDR3 runs to 14 residues. The ends were cut back, 7 bases at V and 3 bases at J, with 13 bases in the middle. The CDR3: CASNARRLNQPQHF. CDR3 DNA: TGTGCCAGCAACGCTCGCAGGCTCAATCAGCCCCAGCATTTT.

This clonotype was seen repeatedly, ten times or more. At one end, the junction sequence differs from germline, possibly due to a read error. The chain recombines TRBV9 with TRBJ2-1; 13 bases match TRBD2. This CDR3 contains 14 residues. Germline V gene sequence: CDR1 SGDLS, CDR2 YYNGEE. In DNA, the CDR3 is TGTGCCAGCCAACTAGCGGGGGGGTACAGTGAGCAGTTCTTC. Translating it yields CASQLAGGYSEQFF.

A few counts support this clonotype. The chain recombines TRBV20-1 with TRBJ1-5; D is unresolved. Per the germline V gene, CDR1 is DFQATT and CDR2 is SNEGSKA (reference sequence). This CDR3 comprises 12 residues. The V end was cut by 3 bases, the J end by 0 bases, with 3 bases between. The CDR3 spells CSASHSNQPQHF. DNA of the CDR3: TGCAGTGCTAGCCATAGCAATCAGCCCCAGCATTTT.

The chain combines TRBV27 with TRBJ1-5; D is unclear. This CDR3 has 17 amino acids. Per germline, CDR1 MNHEY and CDR2 SMNVEV (reference sequence). Between the trimmed V and J ends, which lost 4 bases and 0 bases, there was a span of 16 bases. The CDR3 loop is CASSSSLGRASNQPQHF. Written as DNA, the CDR3 is TGTGCCAGCAGTTCCTCCCTCGGCAGAGCTAGCAATCAGCCCCAGCATTTT.

This chain uses TRBV7-9 with TRBJ2-1, with 8 bases that match TRBD2. Germline V gene lookup returns CDR1 SEHNR and CDR2 FQNEAQ (reference sequence). V shed 2 bases and J 3 bases; nucleotides not matched to a gene: 6. The CDR3 length is 16 residues. The CDR3 region is CASSLLWRGVYNEQFF. The CDR3 region has the DNA TGTGCCAGCAGCTTATTGTGGCGGGGGGTCTACAATGAGCAGTTCTTC.

This chain connects TRBV27 to TRBJ1-2, with a possible D match to TRBD1 (5 bases). Germline CDR1 and CDR2: MNHEY and SMNVEV (reference sequence). The CDR3 covers 14 residues. Trimming stripped 2 bases from V and 4 bases from J, with 11 bases between. DNA of the CDR3: TGTGCCAGCAGTTTACGGGGGTTGGGCTATGGCTACACCTTC. Translation gives CASSLRGLGYGYTF.

This clonotype was counted only a few times. The V gene is TRBV5-1, the J gene TRBJ2-7; D tentatively reads TRBD1 or TRBD2 (5 bases each). Germline V gives CDR1 SGHRS, CDR2 YFSETQ. This CDR3 comprises 15 residues. V lost 2 bases, J lost 1 base, and 13 bases lay in between. The DNA for the CDR3 is TGCGCCAGCAGCTTCGGGGACCGCCAGTCCTACGAGCAGTACTTC. Amino acid sequence: CASSFGDRQSYEQYF.

This chain links TRBV20-1 with TRBJ1-5; TRBD1 is a possible D gene (5 bases). CDR1 is DFQATT and CDR2 is SNEGSKA in the germline V gene (reference sequence). Trimming removed 3 bases from V and 8 bases from J, with 20 bases in between. The CDR3 sequence is 15 residues long. CDR3 bases: TGCAGTGCTAGTGGAGCCGGACATATGAAAGAGCCCCAGCATTTT. Translation: CSASGAGHMKEPQHF.

The chain recombines TRBV25-1 with TRBJ2-1; maybe TRBD1 (6 bases). Trimming removed 5 bases at V and 5 bases at J, with 22 bases between. The CDR3 extends over 17 amino acids. The germline CDR1 and CDR2 sequences are MGHDK and SYGVNS. The CDR3 region is CASSQGSGDILHNEQFF. The CDR3 DNA follows: TGTGCCAGCAGTCAGGGGTCTGGGGACATTTTACACAATGAGCAGTTCTTC.

The gene calls are TRBV7-3 and TRBJ2-1; 7 positions match TRBD2. The J segment lost 4 bases and the V segment lost 1 base, leaving 4 bases of the junction unmatched. This CDR3 contains 15 residues. Germline V lookup: CDR1 SGHTA, CDR2 FQGTGA. The CDR3 DNA is TGTGCCAGCAGCTTAATAGCGGGTAGTTACAATGAGCAGTTCTTC. Translating gives CASSLIAGSYNEQFF.

This chain uses TRBV13 with TRBJ1-6; 9 nucleotides match TRBD1. The CDR3 is 14 residues long. V lost 6 bases and J lost 9; bases outside the gene matches: 6. The germline V gene encodes CDR1 PRHDT and CDR2 FYEKMQ (reference sequence). The CDR3, as DNA: TGTGCCAGCAGGGAGGGACAGGGAGTTTCACCCCTCCACTTT. Translated: CASREGQGVSPLHF.

About this clonotype: At one boundary the junction diverges from the germline segment, which might be a read error. The chain links TRBV12-3 or TRBV12-4 to TRBJ2-3; maybe TRBD1 (7 bases). The CDR3 spans 20 residues. The CDR3 bases are TGTACCAGCAGTTCCACAAGGGCCCCAACAGGGGAGGAGGGCACAGATACGCAGTATTTT. Amino acid sequence: CTSSSTRAPTGEEGTDTQYF.

This rearrangement joins TRBV7-9 to TRBJ2-3; 9 bases are a match to TRBD1. The CDR3 runs to 16 residues. Germline values: CDR1 SEHNR, CDR2 FQNEAQ (reference sequence). Trimming took 5 bases from V and 6 from J; bases not matched to a gene: 12. CDR3 in amino acids: CASSAQAGTGPDTQYF. CDR3 nucleotides: TGTGCCAGCAGCGCCCAAGCCGGGACAGGGCCGGATACGCAGTATTTT.